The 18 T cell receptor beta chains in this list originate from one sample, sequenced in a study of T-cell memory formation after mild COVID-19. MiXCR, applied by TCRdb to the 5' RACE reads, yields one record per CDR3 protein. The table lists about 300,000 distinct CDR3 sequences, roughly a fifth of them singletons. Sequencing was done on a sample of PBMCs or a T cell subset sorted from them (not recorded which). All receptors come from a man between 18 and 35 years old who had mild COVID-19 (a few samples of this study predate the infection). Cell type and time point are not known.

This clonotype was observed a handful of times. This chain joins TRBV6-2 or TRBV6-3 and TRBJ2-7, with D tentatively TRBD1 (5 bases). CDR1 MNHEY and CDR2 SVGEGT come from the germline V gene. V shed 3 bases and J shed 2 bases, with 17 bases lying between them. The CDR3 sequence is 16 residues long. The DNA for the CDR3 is TGTGCCAGCAGTTATCCCCCCTCGGACACCACCTACGAGCAGTACTTC. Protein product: CASSYPPSDTTYEQYF.

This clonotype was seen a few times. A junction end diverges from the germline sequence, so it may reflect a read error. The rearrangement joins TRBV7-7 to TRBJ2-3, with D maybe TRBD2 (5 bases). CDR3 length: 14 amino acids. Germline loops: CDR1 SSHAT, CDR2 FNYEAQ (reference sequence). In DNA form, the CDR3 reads TGTGCTAGCAGCTTAGCAGGCGAGGGAGATACGCAGTATTTT. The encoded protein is CASSLAGEGDTQYF.

Written as DNA, the CDR3 is TGCGCCAGCCGCCATGGGACAGGGCCTACAGATACGCAGTATTTT. Translated: CASRHGTGPTDTQYF. This chain joins TRBV5-1 and TRBJ2-3, with TRBD1 matching 9 bases. This CDR3 is built from 15 residues. V lost 7 bases to trimming and J lost 3 bases; unmatched junction nucleotides: 9. Germline V CDR1 and CDR2: SGHRS, YFSETQ.

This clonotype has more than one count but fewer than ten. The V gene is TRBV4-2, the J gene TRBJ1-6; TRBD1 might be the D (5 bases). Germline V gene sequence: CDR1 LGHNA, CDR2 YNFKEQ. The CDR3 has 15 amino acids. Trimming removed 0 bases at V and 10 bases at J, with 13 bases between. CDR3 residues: CASSQDLGDRSPLHF. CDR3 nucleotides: TGTGCCAGCAGCCAAGATTTGGGGGATAGATCACCCCTCCACTTT.

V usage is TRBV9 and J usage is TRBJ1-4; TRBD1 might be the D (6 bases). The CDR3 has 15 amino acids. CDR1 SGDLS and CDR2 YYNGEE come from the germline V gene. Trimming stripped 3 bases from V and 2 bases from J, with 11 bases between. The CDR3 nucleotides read TGTGCCAGCAGCGGCCGGGGGCTGACTAATGAAAAACTGTTTTTT. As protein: CASSGRGLTNEKLFF.

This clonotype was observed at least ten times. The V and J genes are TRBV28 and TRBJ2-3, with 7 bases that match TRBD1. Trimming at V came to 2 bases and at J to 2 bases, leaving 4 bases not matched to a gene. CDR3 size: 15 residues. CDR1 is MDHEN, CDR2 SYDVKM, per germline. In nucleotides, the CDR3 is TGTGCCAGCAGTTTAAGGACAGGATTCACAGATACGCAGTATTTT. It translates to CASSLRTGFTDTQYF. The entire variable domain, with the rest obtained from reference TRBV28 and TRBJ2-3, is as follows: DVKVTQSSRYLVKRTGEKVFLECVQDMDHENMFWYRQDPGLGLRLIYFSYDVKMKEKGDIPEGYSVSREKKERFSLILESASTNQTSMYLCASSLRTGFTDTQYFGPGTRLTVL.

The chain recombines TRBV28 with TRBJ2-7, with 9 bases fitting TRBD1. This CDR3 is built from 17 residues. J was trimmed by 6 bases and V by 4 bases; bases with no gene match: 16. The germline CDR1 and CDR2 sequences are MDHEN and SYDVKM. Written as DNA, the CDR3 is TGTGCCAGCAGTTCGCGCGAAGGGACAGGGTTTGCAGGCGAGCAGTACTTC. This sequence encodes CASSSREGTGFAGEQYF.

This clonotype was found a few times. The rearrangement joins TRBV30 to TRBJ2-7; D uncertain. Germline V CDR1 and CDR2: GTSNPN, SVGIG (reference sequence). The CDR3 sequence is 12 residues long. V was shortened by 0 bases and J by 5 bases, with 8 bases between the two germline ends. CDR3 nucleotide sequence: TGTGCCTGGAGTGTAACGGCAGACGAGCAGTACTTC. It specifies CAWSVTADEQYF.

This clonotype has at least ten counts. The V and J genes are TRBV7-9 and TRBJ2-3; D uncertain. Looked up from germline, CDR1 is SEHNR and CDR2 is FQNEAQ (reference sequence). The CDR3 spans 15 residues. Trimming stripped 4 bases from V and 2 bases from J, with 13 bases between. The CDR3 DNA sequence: TGTGCCAGCAGCTCCCGCCTAGGTAACACAGATACGCAGTATTTT. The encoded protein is CASSSRLGNTDTQYF.

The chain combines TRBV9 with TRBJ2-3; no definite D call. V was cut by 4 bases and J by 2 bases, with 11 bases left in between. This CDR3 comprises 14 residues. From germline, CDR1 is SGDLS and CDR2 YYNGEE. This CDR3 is CASSLDRFTDTQYF. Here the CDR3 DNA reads TGTGCCAGCAGCCTCGATAGGTTCACAGATACGCAGTATTTT.

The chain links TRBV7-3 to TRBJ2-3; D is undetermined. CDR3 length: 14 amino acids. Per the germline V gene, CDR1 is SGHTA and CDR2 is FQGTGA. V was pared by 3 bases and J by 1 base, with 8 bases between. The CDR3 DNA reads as TGTGCCAGCAGCTTGGTGTCCGGCACAGATACGCAGTATTTT. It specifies CASSLVSGTDTQYF. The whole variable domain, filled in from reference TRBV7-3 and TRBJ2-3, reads GAGVSQTPSNKVTEKGKYVELRCDPISGHTALYWYRQSLGQGPEFLIYFQGTGAADDSGLPNDRFFAVRPEGSVSTLKIQRTERGDSAVYLCASSLVSGTDTQYFGPGTRLTVL.

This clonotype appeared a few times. CDR3 residues: CASSSPQGGGNEQFF. The CDR3 DNA reads TGTGCCAGCAGTTCACCCCAAGGGGGGGGTAATGAGCAGTTCTTC. The genes are TRBV12-3 or TRBV12-4 and TRBJ2-1; D is possibly TRBD2 (7 bases). The CDR3 runs to 15 residues. V was clipped by 4 bases and J by 7 bases, with 17 bases between them.

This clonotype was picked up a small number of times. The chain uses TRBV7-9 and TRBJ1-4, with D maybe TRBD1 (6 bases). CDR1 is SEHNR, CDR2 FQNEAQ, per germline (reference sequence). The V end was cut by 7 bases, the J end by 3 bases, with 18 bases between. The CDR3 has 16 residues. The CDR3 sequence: CASTLRGGEANEKLFF. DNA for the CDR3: TGTGCCAGCACCCTAAGGGGGGGCGAAGCTAATGAAAAACTGTTTTTT.

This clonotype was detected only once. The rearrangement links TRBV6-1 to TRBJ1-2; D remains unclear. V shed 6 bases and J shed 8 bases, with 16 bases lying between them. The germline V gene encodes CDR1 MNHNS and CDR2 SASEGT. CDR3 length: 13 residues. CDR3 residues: CASSPLGEGGYTF. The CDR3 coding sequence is TGTGCCAGCAGCCCCTTGGGTGAGGGCGGCTACACCTTC.

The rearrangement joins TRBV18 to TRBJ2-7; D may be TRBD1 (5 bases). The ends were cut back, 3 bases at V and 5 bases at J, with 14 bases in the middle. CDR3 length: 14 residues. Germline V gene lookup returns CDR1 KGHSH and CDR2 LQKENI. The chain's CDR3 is CASSPNARADEQYV. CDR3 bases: TGTGCCAGCTCACCGAATGCCAGGGCGGACGAGCAGTACGTC.

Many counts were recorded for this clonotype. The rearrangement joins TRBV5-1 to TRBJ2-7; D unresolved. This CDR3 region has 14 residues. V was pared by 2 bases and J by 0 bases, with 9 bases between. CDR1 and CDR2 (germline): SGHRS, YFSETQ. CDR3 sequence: CASSFARPSYEQYV. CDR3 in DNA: TGCGCCAGCAGCTTTGCCAGGCCCTCCTACGAGCAGTACGTC.

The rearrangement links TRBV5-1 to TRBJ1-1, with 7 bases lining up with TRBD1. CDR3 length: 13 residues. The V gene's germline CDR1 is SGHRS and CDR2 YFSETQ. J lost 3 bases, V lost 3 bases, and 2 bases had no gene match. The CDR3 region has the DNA TGCGCCAGCAGCTGGGACAGTTACACTGAAGCTTTCTTT. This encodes CASSWDSYTEAFF. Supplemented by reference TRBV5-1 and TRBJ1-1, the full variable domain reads KAGVTQTPRYLIKTRGQQVTLSCSPISGHRSVSWYQQTPGQGLQFLFEYFSETQRNKGNFPGRFSGRQFSNSRSEMNVSTLELGDSALYLCASSWDSYTEAFFGQGTRLTVV.

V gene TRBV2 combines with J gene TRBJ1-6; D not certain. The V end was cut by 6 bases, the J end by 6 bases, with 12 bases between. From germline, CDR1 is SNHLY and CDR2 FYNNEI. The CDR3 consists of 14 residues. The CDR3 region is CASSLQAGNSPLHF. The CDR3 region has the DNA TGTGCCAGCAGCCTACAAGCGGGTAATTCACCCCTCCACTTT. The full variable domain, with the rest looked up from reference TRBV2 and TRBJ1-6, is EPEVTQTPSHQVTQMGQEVILRCVPISNHLYFYWYRQILGQKVEFLVSFYNNEISEKSEIFDDQFSVERPDGSNFTLKIRSTKLEDSAMYFCASSLQAGNSPLHFGNGTRLTVT.